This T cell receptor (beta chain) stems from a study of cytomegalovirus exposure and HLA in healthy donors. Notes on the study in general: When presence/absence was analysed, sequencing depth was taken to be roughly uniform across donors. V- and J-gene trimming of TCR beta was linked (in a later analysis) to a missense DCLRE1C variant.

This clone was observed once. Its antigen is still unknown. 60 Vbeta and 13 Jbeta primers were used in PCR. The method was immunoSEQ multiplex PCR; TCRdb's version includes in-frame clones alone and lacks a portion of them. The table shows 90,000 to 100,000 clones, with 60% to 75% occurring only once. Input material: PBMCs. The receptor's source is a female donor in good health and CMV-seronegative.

CDR3 sequence: CASRGRDSYNEQFF. The CDR3 nucleotides read TGTGCCAGCCGTGGGCGTGACTCCTACAATGAGCAGTTCTTC. The J gene is TRBJ2-1, the V gene TRBV6-5; D unresolved. Germline V lookup: CDR1 MNHEY, CDR2 SVGAGI. This CDR3 has 14 amino acids. V was pared by 8 bases and J by 0 bases, with 11 bases between.